This T cell receptor beta chain appears in the sequencing data of a study of cytomegalovirus exposure and HLA in healthy donors. J lost 6 bases, V lost 5 bases, and 9 bases had no gene match. Germline lookup yields CDR1 SEHNR and CDR2 FQNEAQ (reference sequence). This CDR3 is built from 15 residues. Though nominally healthy at sampling, donors likely had unrecorded immune exposures. The study ran its PCR with 60 Vbeta and 13 Jbeta primers. Produced via immunoSEQ multiplex PCR; TCRdb's table is partial and in-frame only. The table lists 200,000 to 250,000 clones, 75% to 85% of them singletons. V and J are TRBV7-9 and TRBJ2-1, with 8 bases identical to TRBD2. The clonotype was recovered from an older woman in good health and CMV-seropositive. Sequenced: PBMCs. The CDR3 sequence: CASSATGTRGNEQFF. The CDR3 nucleotides are TGTGCCAGCAGCGCAACCGGGACTAGGGGCAATGAGCAGTTCTTC.